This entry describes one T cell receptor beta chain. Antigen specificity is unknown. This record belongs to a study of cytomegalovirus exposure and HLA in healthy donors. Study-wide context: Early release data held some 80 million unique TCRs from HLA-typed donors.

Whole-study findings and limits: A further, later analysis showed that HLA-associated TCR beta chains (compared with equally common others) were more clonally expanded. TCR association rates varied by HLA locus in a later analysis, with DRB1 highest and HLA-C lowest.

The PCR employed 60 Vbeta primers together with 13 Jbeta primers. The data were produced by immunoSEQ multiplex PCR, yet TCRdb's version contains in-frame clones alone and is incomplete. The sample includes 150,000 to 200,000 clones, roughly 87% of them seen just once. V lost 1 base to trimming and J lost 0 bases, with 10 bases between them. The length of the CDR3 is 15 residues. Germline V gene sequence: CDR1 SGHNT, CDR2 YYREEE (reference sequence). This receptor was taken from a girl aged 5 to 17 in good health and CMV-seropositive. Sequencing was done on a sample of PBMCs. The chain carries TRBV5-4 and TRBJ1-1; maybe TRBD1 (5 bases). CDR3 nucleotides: TGTGCCAGCAGCTTGCCAGGGAGGATGAACACTGAAGCTTTCTTT. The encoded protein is CASSLPGRMNTEAFF.